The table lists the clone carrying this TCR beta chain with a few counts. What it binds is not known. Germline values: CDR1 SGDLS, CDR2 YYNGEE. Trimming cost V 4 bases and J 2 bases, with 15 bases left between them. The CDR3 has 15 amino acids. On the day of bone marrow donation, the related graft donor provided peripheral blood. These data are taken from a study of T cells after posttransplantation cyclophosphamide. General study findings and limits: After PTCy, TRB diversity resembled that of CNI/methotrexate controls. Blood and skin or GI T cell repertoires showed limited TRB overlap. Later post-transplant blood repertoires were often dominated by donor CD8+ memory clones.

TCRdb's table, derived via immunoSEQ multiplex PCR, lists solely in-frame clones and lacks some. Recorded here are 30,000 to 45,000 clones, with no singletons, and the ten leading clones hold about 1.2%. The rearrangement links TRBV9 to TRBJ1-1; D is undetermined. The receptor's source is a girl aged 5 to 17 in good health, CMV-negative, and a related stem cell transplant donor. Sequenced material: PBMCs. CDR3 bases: TGTGCCAGCAGCTCGAGGGATTTACCTAACACTGAAGCTTTCTTT. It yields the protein CASSSRDLPNTEAFF. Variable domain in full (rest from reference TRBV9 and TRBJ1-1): DSGVTQTPKHLITATGQRVTLRCSPRSGDLSVYWYQQSLDQGLQFLIQYYNGEERAKGNILERFSAQQFPDLHSELNLSSLELGDSALYFCASSSRDLPNTEAFFGQGTRLTVV.